This T cell receptor beta chain appears in the sequencing data of a study of T-cell memory formation after mild COVID-19. Study overall: TCR clusters were largely donor specific.

Study conclusions and caveats: That cross-reactive memory joined was suggested by some responding clones appearing in pre-infection memory. The main location of contracting CD4+ clones was CM and EM, and that of contracting CD8+ clones was EMRA. Among clones contracting day 15 to 85, CD4/CD8 was balanced, whereas later expanders leaned CD4+.

The CDR3 contains 15 residues. The V gene end was trimmed by 1 base and the J gene end by 2 bases; junction bases not matched to a gene: 1. Germline V gene sequence: CDR1 SGHRS, CDR2 YFSETQ. Via MiXCR, TCRdb re-called the 5' RACE reads, giving one row per CDR3 protein. The data contain about 110,000 distinct CDR3 sequences, 15% to 20% of them singletons. This clonotype has at least ten counts. The antigen is unknown. Sequencing was done on a sample of PBMCs or a T cell subset sorted from them (not recorded which). The rearrangement joins TRBV5-1 to TRBJ2-3; the match to TRBD2 covers 10 bases. The TCR originated in a young man who had mild COVID-19 (a few samples of this study predate the infection). Cell type and time point are not known. DNA for the CDR3: TGCGCCAGCAGCTTGCTAGCGGGGGCCACAGATACGCAGTATTTT. As protein: CASSLLAGATDTQYF.